The rows below give T cell receptor beta chains drawn from one sample of a study of blood T cell repertoires in COVID-19. Repertoires were generated with immunoSEQ multiplex PCR, while TCRdb's copy carries only in-frame clones and drops some. Of more than 200,000 clones in the sample, around 87% were seen once. The specimen was peripheral blood. The origin of the receptors is a woman between 55 and 75 years old with COVID-19, enrolled during active disease. The CDR3 runs from the conserved cysteine through the conserved F or W. The order of the fields is CDR3 protein, CDR3 DNA, clone size, V gene, D gene, J gene. A D gene is named only where the DNA matches it firmly. Clone size, where shown, is once, few, many, or a class for clones that have expanded.

CDR3: CASSQDKGGVPREKLFF; DNA: TGTGCCAGCAGCCAAGATAAAGGGGGCGTCCCAAGGGAAAAACTGTTTTTT; size: .; V: TRBV3-1/TRBV3-2; D: TRBD1; J: TRBJ1-4
CDR3: CASSIGGILNQPQHF; DNA: TGTGCCAGTAGTATCGGGGGGATCTTAAATCAGCCCCAGCATTTT; size: .; V: TRBV19; D: .; J: TRBJ1-5
CDR3: CASSPDFIFTNEQFF; DNA: TGCGCCAGCAGCCCCGACTTCATTTTTACTAATGAGCAGTTCTTC; size: .; V: TRBV5-1; D: .; J: TRBJ2-1
CDR3: CAIRLLAGDNEQFF; DNA: TGTGCCATCAGATTACTAGCGGGAGACAATGAGCAGTTCTTC; size: .; V: TRBV10-3; D: TRBD2; J: TRBJ2-1
CDR3: CASSAGTGGNGANVLTF; DNA: TGTGCCAGTAGTGCTGGGACAGGGGGTAATGGGGCCAACGTCCTGACTTTC; size: .; V: TRBV19; D: TRBD1; J: TRBJ2-6
CDR3: CASSRLGGGARIGKLFF; DNA: TGTGCCAGCAGCCGGTTGGGGGGAGGAGCAAGGATCGGAAAACTGTTTTTT; size: .; V: TRBV5-6; D: .; J: TRBJ1-4
CDR3: CASSLLAGTRGHNEQFF; DNA: TGTGCCAGCAGCTTACTCGCCGGGACTAGGGGTCACAATGAGCAGTTCTTC; size: .; V: TRBV7-3; D: TRBD2; J: TRBJ2-1
CDR3: CAWSAMTASPLHF; DNA: TGTGCCTGGAGTGCCATGACAGCTTCACCCCTCCACTTT; size: .; V: TRBV30; D: .; J: TRBJ1-6
CDR3: CASSEVGAWETQYF; DNA: TGTGCCAGCAGTGAAGTGGGGGCGTGGGAGACCCAGTACTTC; size: .; V: TRBV2; D: .; J: TRBJ2-5
CDR3: CASSPTAGPGGYEQYF; DNA: TGTGCCAGCTCACCGACAGCAGGGCCGGGGGGCTACGAGCAGTACTTC; size: .; V: TRBV18; D: TRBD2; J: TRBJ2-7
CDR3: CASSPGQGYQPQHF; DNA: TGTGCCAGCAGCCCGGGACAGGGGTATCAGCCCCAGCATTTT; size: .; V: TRBV28; D: TRBD1; J: TRBJ1-5
CDR3: CASIPGTSGRGTGELFF; DNA: TGTGCCAGCATCCCGGGTACTAGCGGGAGGGGCACCGGGGAGCTGTTTTTT; size: .; V: TRBV11-2; D: TRBD2; J: TRBJ2-2
CDR3: CASSRHGFVEGYTF; DNA: TGTGCCAGCAGCCGCCACGGGTTTGTGGAAGGCTACACCTTC; size: .; V: TRBV28; D: .; J: TRBJ1-2
CDR3: CSASGGGSETQYF; DNA: TGCAGCGCTTCCGGGGGGGGGAGCGAGACCCAGTACTTC; size: .; V: TRBV29-1; D: TRBD2; J: TRBJ2-5
CDR3: CASSPDGGGSLHF; DNA: TGTGCCAGCAGCCCGGACGGCGGAGGATCCCTCCACTTT; size: few; V: TRBV5-6; D: .; J: TRBJ1-6
CDR3: CAITQDSLNTEAFF; DNA: TGTGCCATCACTCAGGACAGTTTGAACACTGAAGCTTTCTTT; size: .; V: TRBV6-5; D: .; J: TRBJ1-1
CDR3: CASSSRGGYTF; DNA: TGTGCCAGCAGTTCCCGGGGTGGCTACACCTTC; size: .; V: TRBV28; D: .; J: TRBJ1-2
CDR3: CASSFYDRGNSPLHF; DNA: TGTGCCAGCAGCTTCTATGACAGGGGGAATTCACCCCTCCACTTT; size: once; V: TRBV5-6; D: TRBD1; J: TRBJ1-6
CDR3: CASSFGVQETQYF; DNA: TGTGCCAGCAGTTTCGGGGTCCAAGAGACCCAGTACTTC; size: .; V: TRBV12-3/TRBV12-4; D: .; J: TRBJ2-5
CDR3: CASSRGGTSGIVAYEQYF; DNA: TGTGCCAGCAGTCGGGGGGGGACTAGCGGGATTGTGGCCTACGAGCAGTACTTC; size: .; V: TRBV6-6; D: TRBD2; J: TRBJ2-7
CDR3: CASGFLGQPQHF; DNA: TGTGCTAGTGGTTTTCTCGGTCAGCCCCAGCATTTT; size: .; V: TRBV12-5; D: .; J: TRBJ1-5
CDR3: CASGAWDTQYF; DNA: TGTGCCAGCGGGGCGTGGGATACGCAGTATTTT; size: few; V: TRBV7-9; D: .; J: TRBJ2-3
CDR3: CASSRGLAGVRGNEQFF; DNA: TGCGCCAGCAGCAGGGGACTAGCGGGAGTACGGGGCAATGAGCAGTTCTTC; size: .; V: TRBV5-1; D: TRBD2; J: TRBJ2-1
CDR3: CSASGGSNQPQHF; DNA: TGCAGTGCTAGTGGAGGGAGCAATCAGCCCCAGCATTTT; size: .; V: TRBV20-1; D: .; J: TRBJ1-5
CDR3: CSVQGEGGYTF; DNA: TGCAGTGTTCAGGGTGAAGGTGGCTACACCTTC; size: few; V: TRBV20-1; D: .; J: TRBJ1-2
CDR3: CASRLQANQPQHF; DNA: TGTGCCAGCAGACTACAGGCGAATCAGCCCCAGCATTTT; size: .; V: TRBV6-5; D: .; J: TRBJ1-5
CDR3: CASSQRRGLAGQSTDTQYF; DNA: TGTGCCAGCAGCCAGCGGAGGGGACTAGCGGGGCAGAGCACAGATACGCAGTATTTT; size: .; V: TRBV5-4; D: TRBD2; J: TRBJ2-3
CDR3: CASTGLARGLGYTF; DNA: TGTGCCAGCACAGGTTTGGCCAGGGGGCTGGGCTACACCTTC; size: .; V: TRBV28; D: TRBD1; J: TRBJ1-2
CDR3: CATSDFGGIQETQYF; DNA: TGTGCCACCAGTGATTTTGGGGGGATCCAAGAGACCCAGTACTTC; size: once; V: TRBV24-1; D: .; J: TRBJ2-5
CDR3: CASSRTGRGYTF; DNA: TGTGCCAGCAGCCGGACAGGGCGAGGCTACACCTTC; size: .; V: TRBV11-2; D: TRBD1; J: TRBJ1-2
CDR3: CASRRQGENSPLHF; DNA: TGTGCCAGCCGTCGACAGGGCGAGAATTCACCCCTCCACTTT; size: .; V: TRBV25-1; D: TRBD1; J: TRBJ1-6
CDR3: CASSLASGSGSRNYGYTF; DNA: TGTGCCAGCAGCTTAGCGTCGGGATCGGGGTCGCGGAACTATGGCTACACCTTC; size: .; V: TRBV7-9; D: .; J: TRBJ1-2
CDR3: CASSPGWGPGEQYF; DNA: TGTGCCAGCAGCCCAGGCTGGGGCCCAGGAGAGCAGTACTTC; size: .; V: TRBV11-2; D: .; J: TRBJ2-7
CDR3: CASTPIDGRAGETQYF; DNA: TGTGCCAGCACTCCAATAGATGGGAGGGCCGGGGAGACCCAGTACTTC; size: .; V: TRBV28; D: TRBD2; J: TRBJ2-5
CDR3: CASSFPLGSVYEQYF; DNA: TGTGCCAGCAGCTTTCCCCTAGGCTCAGTCTACGAGCAGTACTTC; size: few; V: TRBV7-2; D: .; J: TRBJ2-7
CDR3: CSVESRGVDEKLFF; DNA: TGCAGCGTTGAATCCAGGGGCGTAGATGAAAAACTGTTTTTT; size: .; V: TRBV29-1; D: .; J: TRBJ1-4
CDR3: CASSTREGYTF; DNA: TGTGCCAGCAGTACCAGGGAAGGCTACACCTTC; size: .; V: TRBV28; D: .; J: TRBJ1-2
CDR3: CASSHSSYEQYF; DNA: TGTGCCAGCAGCCACTCCAGCTACGAGCAGTACTTC; size: once; V: TRBV3-1/TRBV3-2; D: .; J: TRBJ2-7